Presented here are 29 T cell receptor beta chains from one specimen sequenced in a study of blood T cell repertoires in COVID-19 (dated by TCRdb to 2020 to 2022). Receptor amplification or capture employed the immunoSEQ multiplex PCR assay. TCRdb obtained this table from immuneACCESS and retained in-frame rearrangements with V and J assigned. These tables miss some clones; where compared with another copy, unresolved V genes account for less than half of the shortfall, and the remainder is unexplained. The sample records hundreds of thousands of clones, around 90% of which are singletons. The ten biggest clones cover 10% of the sample. What was sequenced was peripheral blood. The origin of the receptors is a woman aged 70-85 years with COVID-19, enrolled during active disease.

The genes are TRBV4-1 and TRBJ2-5, with D hard to call. Germline V gene sequence: CDR1 MGHRA, CDR2 YSYEKL. Deletions cut 0 bases from V and 2 bases from J, with 10 bases between. The CDR3 contains 15 residues. CDR3 sequence: CASSQDLTAQETQYF. The DNA for the CDR3 is TGCGCCAGCAGCCAAGATTTGACTGCACAAGAGACCCAGTACTTC.

This clone was picked up one time. This chain connects TRBV5-3 to TRBJ2-1, with 12 bases that match TRBD2. TRBV5-3 is an ORF, and what it does is uncertain. After removal of 1 base from V and 8 bases from J, the junction contained 7 bases not matched to a gene. The CDR3 loop spans 16 amino acids. DNA of the CDR3: TGTGCCAGAAGCTTGTTTCTAGCGGGAGGGATCGATGAGCAGTTCTTC. This sequence encodes CARSLFLAGGIDEQFF.

This clone is a singleton in its sample. The CDR3 loop is CASSLQGLGGYTF. CDR3 nucleotides: TGTGCCAGCAGTTTACAGGGCCTCGGTGGCTACACCTTC. This rearrangement joins TRBV12-3 or TRBV12-4 to TRBJ1-2, with D perhaps matching TRBD1 (5 bases). The CDR3 length is 13 residues. The V end was cut by 2 bases, the J end by 7 bases, with 11 bases between.

The chain employs TRBV11-2 and TRBJ2-5, with D possibly being TRBD2 (6 bases). CDR3 length equals 15 residues. Trimming shortened V by 2 bases and J by 2 bases, and 12 bases separated the two germline ends. Germline V gene lookup returns CDR1 SGHAT and CDR2 FQNNGV. The CDR3 loop reads CASSLNYGGQETQYF. The CDR3, as DNA: TGTGCCAGCAGCTTAAATTACGGGGGTCAAGAGACCCAGTACTTC. Full variable domain (rest looked up from reference TRBV11-2 and TRBJ2-5): EAGVAQSPRYKIIEKRQSVAFWCNPISGHATLYWYQQILGQGPKLLIQFQNNGVVDDSQLPKDRFSAERLKGVDSTLKIQPAKLEDSAVYLCASSLNYGGQETQYFGPGTRLLVL.

The J gene is TRBJ1-2, the V gene TRBV5-5; 8 bases map to TRBD1. V gave up 3 bases and J gave up 8 bases; unmatched junction bases: 6. The CDR3 totals 13 residues. Germline CDR1 and CDR2: SGHKS and YYEKEE (reference sequence). The CDR3 loop is CASSSDGDRGYTF. The CDR3 nucleotides are TGTGCCAGCAGCTCAGACGGGGACAGGGGCTACACCTTC.

This chain uses TRBV6-5 with TRBJ1-6, with D tentatively TRBD1 (6 bases). V lost 7 bases and J 10 bases, leaving 20 bases between the germline ends. This CDR3 is built from 15 residues. Germline loops: CDR1 MNHEY, CDR2 SVGAGI. The CDR3 reads CASITGILVSSPLHF. CDR3 bases: TGTGCCAGCATTACAGGGATACTTGTCAGCTCACCCCTCCACTTT.

This chain joins TRBV30 and TRBJ2-3; D is unclear. Germline V lookup: CDR1 GTSNPN, CDR2 SVGIG (reference sequence). Trimming shortened V by 0 bases and J by 3 bases, and 7 bases separated the two germline ends. The CDR3 runs to 13 residues. The CDR3 protein is CAWSVLRTDTQYF. The CDR3, as DNA: TGTGCCTGGAGTGTACTGCGAACAGATACGCAGTATTTT.

CDR3 DNA sequence: TGCGCCAGCAGCTCGCAGGGAATTGAGCAGTACTTC. Translation gives CASSSQGIEQYF. The chain employs TRBV5-1 and TRBJ2-7; D is possibly TRBD1 (5 bases). The V end was cut by 3 bases, the J end by 7 bases, with 11 bases between. Germline CDR1 reads SGHRS; CDR2 reads YFSETQ. This CDR3 spans 12 amino acids.

The chain is built from TRBV30 and TRBJ2-7, with 7 bases matching TRBD2. The germline gives CDR1 GTSNPN, CDR2 SVGIG (reference sequence). This CDR3 is built from 15 residues. This CDR3 reads CASMGLADSSYEQYF. For the CDR3, the DNA is TGTGCGTCGATGGGGCTAGCGGATAGCTCCTACGAGCAGTACTTC.

The rearrangement links TRBV29-1 to TRBJ2-7; TRBD1 might be the D (6 bases). The CDR3 is 13 amino acids. Germline CDR1 is SQVTM and CDR2 is ANQGSEA. V lost 2 bases and J 4 bases, leaving 12 bases between the germline ends. The CDR3 coding sequence is TGCAGCGTTGAAATGGACAGACTATACGAGCAGTACTTC. Translated: CSVEMDRLYEQYF.

The chain has TRBV4-3 and TRBJ2-6, with 12 bases matching TRBD1. This CDR3 is 19 amino acids long. Germline lookup yields CDR1 LGHNA and CDR2 YSLEER. The V gene end was trimmed by 4 bases and the J gene end by 0 bases; junction bases not matched to a gene: 7. The CDR3 bases are TGCGCCAGCAGCCCCGGGACAGGGGGCTTCGTCTCTGGGGCCAACGTCCTGACTTTC. It is translated as CASSPGTGGFVSGANVLTF.

This chain uses TRBV3-1 (or the pseudogene TRBV3-2) with TRBJ2-5, with D maybe TRBD1 (5 bases). V was shortened by 2 bases and J by 1 base, with 8 bases between the two germline ends. The length of the CDR3 is 14 residues. The V gene's germline CDR1 is LGHDT and CDR2 YNNKEL (reference sequence). For the CDR3, the DNA is TGTGCCAGCAGCCAAACAGGCCCCCAAGAGACCCAGTACTTC. Translated, it gives CASSQTGPQETQYF.

The J gene is TRBJ1-1, the V gene TRBV5-1; a weak D match, TRBD1 (6 bases). V lost 4 bases, J lost 0 bases, and 13 bases lay in between. Germline CDR1 SGHRS, CDR2 YFSETQ. CDR3 length: 15 residues. CDR3 sequence (DNA): TGCGCCAGCAGCATAACAGGGATCATGAACACTGAAGCTTTCTTT. Translation gives CASSITGIMNTEAFF.

The V gene is TRBV7-9, the J gene TRBJ1-2; possibly TRBD1 for D (5 bases). CDR1 is SEHNR and CDR2 is FQNEAQ in the germline V gene (reference sequence). The CDR3 spans 15 residues. Trimming removed 3 bases from V and 1 base from J, with 12 bases in between. CDR3: CASSFQGMDNYGYTF. The CDR3 DNA follows: TGTGCCAGCAGCTTCCAGGGAATGGATAACTATGGCTACACCTTC.

The rearrangement uses TRBV19 and TRBJ2-6; possibly TRBD2 for D (5 bases). Trimming took 3 bases from V and 1 from J, leaving 7 bases between them. In germline, CDR1 is LNHDA, CDR2 SQIVND (reference sequence). The CDR3 covers 15 residues. CDR3: CASSMSGSGANVLTF. In DNA form, the CDR3 reads TGTGCCAGTAGTATGTCGGGATCTGGGGCCAACGTCCTGACTTTC.

Comment on this clone: This CDR3 is also generated by other DNA sequences in the sample. The genes are TRBV5-6 and TRBJ2-7; a weak D match, TRBD1 (6 bases). Germline V gene sequence: CDR1 SGHDT, CDR2 YYEEEE. The CDR3 spans 14 residues. The V end was cut by 2 bases, the J end by 2 bases, with 11 bases between. The CDR3 loop is CASSLTGLAYEQYF. The DNA for the CDR3 is TGTGCCAGCAGCTTAACAGGGTTGGCCTACGAGCAGTACTTC.

The V gene is TRBV5-1, the J gene TRBJ2-7; TRBD2 aligns across 7 bases. V shed 1 base and J 6 bases; nucleotides not matched to a gene: 7. Germline CDR1 and CDR2: SGHRS and YFSETQ. This CDR3 spans 14 amino acids. The CDR3 DNA follows: TGCGCCAGCAGCTTGACGGGAGGCGTTCCCGAGCAGTACTTC. Translated, it gives CASSLTGGVPEQYF.

The chain employs TRBV7-2 and TRBJ2-7; tentatively, D is TRBD2 (6 bases). The CDR3 is 15 residues long. From germline, CDR1 is SGHTA and CDR2 FQGNSA. The ends were cut back, 7 bases at V and 4 bases at J, with 20 bases in the middle. The CDR3 DNA sequence: TGTGCCAGCACTCCTGGCGGGGTTATTGGGTACGAGCAGTACTTC. This encodes CASTPGGVIGYEQYF.

The genes are TRBV28 and TRBJ1-2; maybe TRBD1 (5 bases). CDR1 is MDHEN, CDR2 SYDVKM, per germline. There are 13 residues in the CDR3. V lost 2 bases to trimming and J lost 4 bases, with 8 bases between them. CDR3 amino acids: CASSLGAAYGYTF. The CDR3 coding sequence is TGTGCCAGCAGTTTAGGGGCCGCCTATGGCTACACCTTC.

In the case of this clone: Different DNA sequences within this sample yield the same CDR3. V gene TRBV6-5 combines with J gene TRBJ1-2; tentatively, D is TRBD1 (5 bases). The germline V gene has CDR1 MNHEY and CDR2 SVGAGI. The CDR3 sequence is 12 residues long. V shed 6 bases and J shed 4 bases, with 9 bases lying between them. The CDR3: CASRDSFYGYTF. CDR3 in DNA: TGTGCCAGCAGAGACAGCTTCTATGGCTACACCTTC.

J is TRBJ1-4 and V is TRBV7-2, with 8 bases fitting TRBD1. The CDR3 is 14 residues long. From germline, CDR1 is SGHTA and CDR2 FQGNSA. Losses at the gene ends were 5 bases for V and 7 bases for J; bases not matched to a gene: 6. CDR3 loop: CASSPDRGVEKLFF. In DNA, the CDR3 is TGTGCCAGCAGCCCCGACAGGGGTGTTGAAAAACTGTTTTTT.

This clone was observed once. The chain uses TRBV9 and TRBJ2-1, with 10 nucleotides matching TRBD2. The CDR3 totals 14 residues. The junction had 2 bases not matched to a gene; V was cut back by 3 bases and J by 5 bases. Germline V gene lookup returns CDR1 SGDLS and CDR2 YYNGEE. The CDR3 loop reads CASSGGLANNEQFF. Written as DNA, the CDR3 is TGTGCCAGCAGCGGGGGACTAGCGAACAATGAGCAGTTCTTC.

The V gene is TRBV27, the J gene TRBJ2-5; TRBD1 is a possible D gene (6 bases). Germline values: CDR1 MNHEY, CDR2 SMNVEV (reference sequence). V shed 5 bases and J shed 4 bases, with 17 bases lying between them. CDR3 length: 15 residues. CDR3 nucleotide sequence: TGTGCCAGCAGTCCAACCCGGCAGGGGTCAGAGACCCAGTACTTC. Residues: CASSPTRQGSETQYF.

As to this clone: The same CDR3 can be traced to other DNA sequences in this sample. The chain is built from TRBV7-2 and TRBJ1-2; D remains unclear. The CDR3 has 13 residues. CDR1 SGHTA and CDR2 FQGNSA come from the germline V gene. Deletions cut 1 base from V and 2 bases from J, with 5 bases between. CDR3 coding DNA: TGTGCCAGCAGCTTAGGGCGGAACTATGGCTACACCTTC. It specifies CASSLGRNYGYTF.

This clone was observed a single time. V gene TRBV9 combines with J gene TRBJ1-2; D ambiguous. Germline V gene sequence: CDR1 SGDLS, CDR2 YYNGEE. The CDR3 spans 16 residues. Trimming removed 0 bases from V and 3 bases from J, with 15 bases in between. The CDR3 region has the DNA TGTGCCAGCAGCGTAGGGAACGGACTAGCGGACTATGGCTACACCTTC. The encoded protein is CASSVGNGLADYGYTF.

The V call is TRBV6-4, the J call TRBJ2-1, with TRBD1 identical over 7 bases. The CDR3 is 14 residues long. Germline CDR1 and CDR2: MRHNA and SNTAGT. Trimming cost V 6 bases and J 5 bases; bases outside gene matches: 7. DNA for the CDR3: TGTGCCAGCAGAACTTACAGGGGCAACAATGAGCAGTTCTTC. It specifies CASRTYRGNNEQFF.

This chain uses TRBV28 with TRBJ2-7; 9 positions agree with TRBD2. CDR1 and CDR2 from the germline V gene are MDHEN and SYDVKM. V lost 7 bases, J lost 1 base, and 11 bases stayed unmatched. The CDR3 totals 16 residues. DNA for the CDR3: TGTGCCAGCAAGCGCCTGGAGCGGGAGGCTTCCTACGAGCAGTACTTC. Amino acid sequence: CASKRLEREASYEQYF.

In this sample, this clone turned up once. The chain employs TRBV3-1 (or the pseudogene TRBV3-2) and TRBJ2-3, with 7 bases identical to TRBD2. Germline assignment: CDR1 LGHDT and CDR2 YNNKEL (reference sequence). Unmatched junction bases numbered 7, after V lost 6 bases and J lost 1 base. The CDR3 length is 15 residues. DNA for the CDR3: TGTGCCAGCAGTCGGGAGGCCGGGGGCACAGATACGCAGTATTTT. Protein sequence: CASSREAGGTDTQYF.

The V and J genes are TRBV19 and TRBJ2-7; D is ambiguous. The CDR3 consists of 12 residues. The germline V and J ends were trimmed by 5 bases and 0 bases, with 5 bases remaining between them. Germline CDR1 is LNHDA and CDR2 is SQIVND (reference sequence). This CDR3 is CASSHGSYEQYF. DNA for the CDR3: TGTGCCAGTAGTCACGGCTCCTACGAGCAGTACTTC.